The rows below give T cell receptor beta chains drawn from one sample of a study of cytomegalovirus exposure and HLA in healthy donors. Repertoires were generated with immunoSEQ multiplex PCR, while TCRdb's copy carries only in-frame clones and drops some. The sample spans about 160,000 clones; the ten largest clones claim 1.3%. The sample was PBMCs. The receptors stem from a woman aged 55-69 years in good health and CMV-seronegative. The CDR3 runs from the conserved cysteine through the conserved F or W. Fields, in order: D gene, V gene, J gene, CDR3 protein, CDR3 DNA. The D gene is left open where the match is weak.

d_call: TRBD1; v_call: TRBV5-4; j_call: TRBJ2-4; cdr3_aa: CASSPLRDSGKNIQYF; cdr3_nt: TGTGCCAGCAGCCCGCTGAGGGACAGCGGCAAAAACATTCAGTACTTC
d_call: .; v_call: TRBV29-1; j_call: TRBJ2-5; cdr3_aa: CSARGAGETQYF; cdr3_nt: TGCAGCGCCAGGGGGGCTGGAGAGACCCAGTACTTC
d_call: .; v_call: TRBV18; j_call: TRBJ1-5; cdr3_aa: CASSLGQISNQPQHF; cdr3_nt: TGTGCCAGCTCCCTCGGACAGATTTCCAATCAGCCCCAGCATTTT
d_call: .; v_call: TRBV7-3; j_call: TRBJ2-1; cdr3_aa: CASSSQNYNEQFF; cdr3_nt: TGTGCCAGCAGCTCCCAAAACTACAATGAGCAGTTCTTC
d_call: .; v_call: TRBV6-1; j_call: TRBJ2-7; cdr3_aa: CAIMGKSYEQYF; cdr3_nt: TGTGCCATTATGGGCAAGTCCTACGAGCAGTACTTC
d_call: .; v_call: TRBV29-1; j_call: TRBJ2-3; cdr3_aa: CSVEQGADTQYF; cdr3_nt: TGCAGCGTTGAACAGGGTGCAGATACGCAGTATTTT
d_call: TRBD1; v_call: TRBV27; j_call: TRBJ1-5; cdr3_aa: CASSMDRGYQPQHF; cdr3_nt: TGTGCCAGCAGTATGGACAGGGGGTATCAGCCCCAGCATTTT
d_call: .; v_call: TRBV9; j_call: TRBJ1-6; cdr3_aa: CASSVGGSGSPLHF; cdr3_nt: TGTGCCAGCAGCGTAGGGGGCTCGGGTTCACCCCTCCACTTT
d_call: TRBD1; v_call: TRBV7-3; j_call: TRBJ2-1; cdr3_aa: CASSHHPGTGYNEQFF; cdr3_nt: TGTGCCAGCAGCCACCACCCCGGGACAGGGTACAATGAGCAGTTCTTC
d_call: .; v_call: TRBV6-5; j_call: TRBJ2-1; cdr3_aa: CATTSYNEQFF; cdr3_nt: TGTGCCACTACCTCCTACAATGAGCAGTTCTTC
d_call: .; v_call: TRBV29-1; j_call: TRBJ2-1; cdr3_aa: CSVARGLYNEQFF; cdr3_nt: TGCAGCGTTGCCAGGGGTCTCTACAATGAGCAGTTCTTC
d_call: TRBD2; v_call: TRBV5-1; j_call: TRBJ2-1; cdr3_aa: CASSPTGGGAGNEQFF; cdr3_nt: TGCGCCAGCAGCCCTACTGGCGGGGGGGCGGGCAATGAGCAGTTCTTC
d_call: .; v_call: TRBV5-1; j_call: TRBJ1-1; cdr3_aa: CASSSQGGNTEAFF; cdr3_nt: TGCGCCAGCAGCTCCCAGGGAGGGAACACTGAAGCTTTCTTT
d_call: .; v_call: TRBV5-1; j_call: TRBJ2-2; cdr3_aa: CASSLFRGGDTGELFF; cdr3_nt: TGCGCCAGCAGCTTGTTCCGCGGAGGGGACACCGGGGAGCTGTTTTTT
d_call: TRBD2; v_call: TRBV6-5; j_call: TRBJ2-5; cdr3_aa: CASQRGGRETQYF; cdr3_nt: TGTGCCAGCCAGCGCGGGGGGAGGGAGACCCAGTACTTC
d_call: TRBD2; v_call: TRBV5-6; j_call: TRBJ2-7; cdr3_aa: CASSTGLAVYEQYF; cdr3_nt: TGTGCCAGCAGCACCGGACTAGCCGTCTACGAGCAGTACTTC
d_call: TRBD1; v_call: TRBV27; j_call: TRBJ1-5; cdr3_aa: CASSLDRAPNQPQHF; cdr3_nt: TGTGCCAGCAGTTTGGACAGGGCCCCCAATCAGCCCCAGCATTTT
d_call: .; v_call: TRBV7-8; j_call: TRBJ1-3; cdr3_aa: CASSLWRTAVSGNTIYF; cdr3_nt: TGTGCCAGCAGCTTATGGAGGACAGCCGTCTCTGGAAACACCATATATTTT
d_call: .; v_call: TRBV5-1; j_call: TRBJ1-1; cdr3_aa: CASSSGQPNTEAFF; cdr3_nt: TGCGCCAGCAGCTCCGGACAGCCAAACACTGAAGCTTTCTTT
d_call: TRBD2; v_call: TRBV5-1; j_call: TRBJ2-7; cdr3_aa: CASSSVAGANEQYF; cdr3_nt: TGCGCCAGCAGCTCCGTAGCGGGAGCAAACGAGCAGTACTTC
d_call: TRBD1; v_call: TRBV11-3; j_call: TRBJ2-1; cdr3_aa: CASSPRTGSYNEQFF; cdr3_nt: TGTGCCAGCAGCCCCCGGACAGGCTCCTACAATGAGCAGTTCTTC
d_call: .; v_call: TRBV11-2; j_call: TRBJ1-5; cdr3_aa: CASSLGYSSNQPQHF; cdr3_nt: TGTGCCAGCAGCTTAGGTTACAGTAGCAATCAGCCCCAGCATTTT
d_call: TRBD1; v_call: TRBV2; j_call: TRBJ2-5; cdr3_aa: CASRGTGGQETQYF; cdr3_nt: TGTGCCAGCAGAGGGACAGGGGGACAAGAGACCCAGTACTTC
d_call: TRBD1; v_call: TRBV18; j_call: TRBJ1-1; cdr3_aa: CASSPPSMGQGALKAFF; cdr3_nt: TGTGCCAGCTCACCACCTTCCATGGGACAGGGCGCTCTGAAGGCTTTCTTT
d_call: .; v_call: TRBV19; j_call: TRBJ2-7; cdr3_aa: CASSIQGAYEQYF; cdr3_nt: TGTGCCAGTAGCATACAGGGTGCGTACGAGCAGTACTTC
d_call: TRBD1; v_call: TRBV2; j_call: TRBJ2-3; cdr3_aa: CASSRDRGDTDTQYF; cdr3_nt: TGTGCCAGCAGTAGGGACAGGGGAGACACAGATACGCAGTATTTT